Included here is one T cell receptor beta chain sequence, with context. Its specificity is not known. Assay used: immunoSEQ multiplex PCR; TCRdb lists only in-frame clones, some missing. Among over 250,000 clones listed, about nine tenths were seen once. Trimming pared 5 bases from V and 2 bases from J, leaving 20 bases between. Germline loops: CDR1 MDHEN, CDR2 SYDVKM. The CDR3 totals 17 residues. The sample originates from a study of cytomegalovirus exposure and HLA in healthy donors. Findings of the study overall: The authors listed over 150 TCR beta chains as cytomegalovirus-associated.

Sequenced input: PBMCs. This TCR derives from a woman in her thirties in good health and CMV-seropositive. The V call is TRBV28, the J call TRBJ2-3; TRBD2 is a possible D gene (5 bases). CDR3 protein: CASSTRRLALYTDTQYF. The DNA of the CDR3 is TGTGCCAGCAGTACTAGGCGGTTAGCGCTATACACAGATACGCAGTATTTT.